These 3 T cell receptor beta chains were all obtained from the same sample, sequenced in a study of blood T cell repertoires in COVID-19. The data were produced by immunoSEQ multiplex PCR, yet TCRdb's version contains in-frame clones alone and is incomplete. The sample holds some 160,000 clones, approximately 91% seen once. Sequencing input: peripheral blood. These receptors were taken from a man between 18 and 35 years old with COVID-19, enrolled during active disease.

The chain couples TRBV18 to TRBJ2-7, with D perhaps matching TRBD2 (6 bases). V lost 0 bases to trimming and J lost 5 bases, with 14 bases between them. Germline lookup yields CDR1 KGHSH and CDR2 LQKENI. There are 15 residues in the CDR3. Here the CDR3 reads CASSPPTGRRNEQYF. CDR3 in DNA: TGTGCCAGCTCACCACCGACCGGGAGAAGAAACGAGCAGTACTTC.

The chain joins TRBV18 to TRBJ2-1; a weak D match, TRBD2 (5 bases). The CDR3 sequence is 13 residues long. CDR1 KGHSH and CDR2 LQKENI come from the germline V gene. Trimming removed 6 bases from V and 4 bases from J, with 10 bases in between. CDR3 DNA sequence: TGTGCCAGCTCGTACGGCGGGTACAATGAGCAGTTCTTC. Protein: CASSYGGYNEQFF. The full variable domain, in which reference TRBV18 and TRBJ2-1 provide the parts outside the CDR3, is NAGVMQNPRHLVRRRGQEARLRCSPMKGHSHVYWYRQLPEEGLKFMVYLQKENIIDESGMPKERFSAEFPKEGPSILRIQQVVRGDSAAYFCASSYGGYNEQFFGPGTRLTVL.

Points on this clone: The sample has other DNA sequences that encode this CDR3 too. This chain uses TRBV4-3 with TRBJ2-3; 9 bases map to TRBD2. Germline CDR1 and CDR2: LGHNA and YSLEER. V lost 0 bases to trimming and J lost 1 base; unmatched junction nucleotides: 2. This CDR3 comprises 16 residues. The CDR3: CASSQDLAGGTDTQYF. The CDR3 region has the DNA TGCGCCAGCAGCCAAGATTTAGCGGGAGGCACAGATACGCAGTATTTT.